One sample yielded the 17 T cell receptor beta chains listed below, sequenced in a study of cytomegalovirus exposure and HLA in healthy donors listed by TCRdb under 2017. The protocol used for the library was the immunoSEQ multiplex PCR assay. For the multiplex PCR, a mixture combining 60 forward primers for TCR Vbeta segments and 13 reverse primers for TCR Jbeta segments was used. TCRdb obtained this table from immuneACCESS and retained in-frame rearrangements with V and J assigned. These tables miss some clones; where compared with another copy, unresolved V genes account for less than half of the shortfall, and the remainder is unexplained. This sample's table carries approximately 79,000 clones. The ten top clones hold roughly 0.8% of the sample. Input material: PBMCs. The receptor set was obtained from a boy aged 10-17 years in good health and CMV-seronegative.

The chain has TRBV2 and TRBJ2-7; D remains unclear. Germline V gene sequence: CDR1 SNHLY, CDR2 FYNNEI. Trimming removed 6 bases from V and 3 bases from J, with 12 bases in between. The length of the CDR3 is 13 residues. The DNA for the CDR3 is TGTGCCAGCAGCCCCGACGGCGGCTACGAGCAGTACTTC. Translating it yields CASSPDGGYEQYF.

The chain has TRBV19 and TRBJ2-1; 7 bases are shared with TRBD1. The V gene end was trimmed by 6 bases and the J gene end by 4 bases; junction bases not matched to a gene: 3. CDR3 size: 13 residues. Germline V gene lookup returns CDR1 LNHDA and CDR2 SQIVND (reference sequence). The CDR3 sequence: CASRTGLYNEQFF. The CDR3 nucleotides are TGTGCCAGTAGGACAGGGCTTTACAATGAGCAGTTCTTC. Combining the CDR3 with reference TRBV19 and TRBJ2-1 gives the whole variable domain DGGITQSPKYLFRKEGQNVTLSCEQNLNHDAMYWYRQDPGQGLRLIYYSQIVNDFQKGDIAEGYSVSREKKESFPLTVTSAQKNPTAFYLCASRTGLYNEQFFGPGTRLTVL.

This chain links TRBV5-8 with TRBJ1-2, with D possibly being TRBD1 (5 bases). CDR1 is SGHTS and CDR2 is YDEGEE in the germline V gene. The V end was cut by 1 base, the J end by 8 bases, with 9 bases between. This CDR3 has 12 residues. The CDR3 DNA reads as TGTGCCAGCAGCTTGAGGGGTACGGGCTACACCTTC. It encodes CASSLRGTGYTF.

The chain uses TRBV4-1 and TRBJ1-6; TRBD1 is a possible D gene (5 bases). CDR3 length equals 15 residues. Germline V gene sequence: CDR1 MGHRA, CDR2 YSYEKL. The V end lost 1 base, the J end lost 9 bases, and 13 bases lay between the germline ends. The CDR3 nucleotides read TGCGCCAGCAGCCAAGCCTTCCAAAGGGGTTCACCCCTCCACTTT. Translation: CASSQAFQRGSPLHF.

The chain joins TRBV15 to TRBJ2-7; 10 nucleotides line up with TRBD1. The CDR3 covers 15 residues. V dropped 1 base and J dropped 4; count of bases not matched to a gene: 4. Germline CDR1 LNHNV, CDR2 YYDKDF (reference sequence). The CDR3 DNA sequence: TGTGCCACCAGCAGAGGGGGACAGGGGACTTACGAGCAGTACTTC. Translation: CATSRGGQGTYEQYF.

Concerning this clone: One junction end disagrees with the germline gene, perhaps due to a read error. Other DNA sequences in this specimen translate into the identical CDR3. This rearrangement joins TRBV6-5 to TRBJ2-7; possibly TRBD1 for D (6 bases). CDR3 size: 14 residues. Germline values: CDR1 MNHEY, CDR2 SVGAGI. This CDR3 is CASSYSTGVYEQYF. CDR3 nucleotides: TGCGCCAGCAGTTACTCGACAGGAGTGTACGAGCAGTACTTC.

The CDR3 sequence is CASSPPLPNTGELFF. CDR3 bases: TGTGCCAGCTCACCACCTCTCCCGAACACCGGGGAGCTGTTTTTT. V and J are TRBV18 and TRBJ2-2; D remains ambiguous. The V end was cut by 0 bases, the J end by 0 bases, with 5 bases between. Per the germline V gene, CDR1 is KGHSH and CDR2 is LQKENI. This CDR3 comprises 15 residues. The full variable domain, in which reference TRBV18 and TRBJ2-2 provide the parts outside the CDR3, is NAGVMQNPRHLVRRRGQEARLRCSPMKGHSHVYWYRQLPEEGLKFMVYLQKENIIDESGMPKERFSAEFPKEGPSILRIQQVVRGDSAAYFCASSPPLPNTGELFFGEGSRLTVL.

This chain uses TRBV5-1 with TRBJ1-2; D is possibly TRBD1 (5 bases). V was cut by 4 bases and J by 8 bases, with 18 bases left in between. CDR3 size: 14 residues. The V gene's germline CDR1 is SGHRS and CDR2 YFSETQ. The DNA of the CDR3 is TGCGCCAGCAGCCCGAAAGGGCAGGGTGCCGGCTACACCTTC. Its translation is CASSPKGQGAGYTF.

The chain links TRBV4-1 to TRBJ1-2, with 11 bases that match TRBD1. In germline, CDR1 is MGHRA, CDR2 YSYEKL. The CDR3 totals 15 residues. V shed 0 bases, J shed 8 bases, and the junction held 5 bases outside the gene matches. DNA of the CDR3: TGCGCCAGCAGCCAAGAATCTGGACAGGGGGCGGGCTACACCTTC. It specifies CASSQESGQGAGYTF.

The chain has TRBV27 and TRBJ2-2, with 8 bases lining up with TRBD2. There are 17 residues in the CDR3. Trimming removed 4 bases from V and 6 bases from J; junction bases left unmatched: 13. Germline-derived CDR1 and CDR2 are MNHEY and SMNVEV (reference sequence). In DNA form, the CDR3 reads TGTGCCAGCAGTTCAAAGGGAGCGGGAGTGCTCCCCGGGGAGCTGTTTTTT. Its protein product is CASSSKGAGVLPGELFF.

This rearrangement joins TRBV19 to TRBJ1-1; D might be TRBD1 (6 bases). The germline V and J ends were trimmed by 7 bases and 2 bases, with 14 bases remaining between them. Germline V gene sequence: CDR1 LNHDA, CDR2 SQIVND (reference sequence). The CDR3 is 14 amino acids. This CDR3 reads CASTEGEINTEAFF. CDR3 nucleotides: TGTGCCAGTACTGAGGGGGAGATAAACACTGAAGCTTTCTTT. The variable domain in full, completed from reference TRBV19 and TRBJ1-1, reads DGGITQSPKYLFRKEGQNVTLSCEQNLNHDAMYWYRQDPGQGLRLIYYSQIVNDFQKGDIAEGYSVSREKKESFPLTVTSAQKNPTAFYLCASTEGEINTEAFFGQGTRLTVV.

The CDR3 region has the DNA TGCGCCAGCAGCCAAGAGCGAGATGGTGAGCAGTTCTTC. This translates into CASSQERDGEQFF. The V call is TRBV4-3, the J call TRBJ2-1; D is ambiguous. V lost 0 bases to trimming and J lost 9 bases, with 9 bases between them. The CDR3 has 13 residues. Germline loops: CDR1 LGHNA, CDR2 YSLEER.

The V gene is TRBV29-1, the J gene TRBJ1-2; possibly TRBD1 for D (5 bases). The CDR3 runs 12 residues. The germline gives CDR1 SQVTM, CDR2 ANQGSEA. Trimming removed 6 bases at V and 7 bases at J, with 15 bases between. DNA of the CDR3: TGCAGCGTCCCCCAGGGCTTGGCTGGCTACACCTTC. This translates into CSVPQGLAGYTF.

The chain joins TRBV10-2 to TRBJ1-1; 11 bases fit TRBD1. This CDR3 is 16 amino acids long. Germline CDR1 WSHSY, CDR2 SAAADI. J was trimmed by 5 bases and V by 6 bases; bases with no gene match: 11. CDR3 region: CASRERTGGWWTEAFF. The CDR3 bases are TGCGCCAGCAGGGAGAGGACAGGGGGCTGGTGGACTGAAGCTTTCTTT.

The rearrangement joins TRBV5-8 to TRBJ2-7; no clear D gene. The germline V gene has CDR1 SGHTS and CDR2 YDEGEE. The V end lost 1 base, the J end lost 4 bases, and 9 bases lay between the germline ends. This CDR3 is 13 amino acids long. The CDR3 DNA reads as TGTGCCAGCAGCTTGCAGTCGTCTTACGAGCAGTACTTC. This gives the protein CASSLQSSYEQYF. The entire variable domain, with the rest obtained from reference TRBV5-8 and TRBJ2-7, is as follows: EAGVTQSPTHLIKTRGQQATLRCSPISGHTSVYWYQQALGLGLQFLLWYDEGEERNRGNFPPRFSGRQFPNYSSELNVNALELEDSALYLCASSLQSSYEQYFGPGTRLTVT.

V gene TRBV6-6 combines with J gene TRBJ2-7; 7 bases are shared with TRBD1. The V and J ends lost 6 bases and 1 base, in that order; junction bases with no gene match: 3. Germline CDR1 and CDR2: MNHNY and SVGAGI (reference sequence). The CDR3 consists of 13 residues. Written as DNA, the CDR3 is TGTGCCAGCAGGGGGGACAGATCCTACGAGCAGTACTTC. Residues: CASRGDRSYEQYF.

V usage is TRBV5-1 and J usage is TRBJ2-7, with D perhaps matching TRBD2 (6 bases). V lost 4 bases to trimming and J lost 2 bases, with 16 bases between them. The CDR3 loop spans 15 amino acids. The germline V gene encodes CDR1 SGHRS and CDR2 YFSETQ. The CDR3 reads CASSEGLASAYEQYF. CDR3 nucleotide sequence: TGCGCCAGCAGCGAGGGACTTGCCAGCGCCTACGAGCAGTACTTC.